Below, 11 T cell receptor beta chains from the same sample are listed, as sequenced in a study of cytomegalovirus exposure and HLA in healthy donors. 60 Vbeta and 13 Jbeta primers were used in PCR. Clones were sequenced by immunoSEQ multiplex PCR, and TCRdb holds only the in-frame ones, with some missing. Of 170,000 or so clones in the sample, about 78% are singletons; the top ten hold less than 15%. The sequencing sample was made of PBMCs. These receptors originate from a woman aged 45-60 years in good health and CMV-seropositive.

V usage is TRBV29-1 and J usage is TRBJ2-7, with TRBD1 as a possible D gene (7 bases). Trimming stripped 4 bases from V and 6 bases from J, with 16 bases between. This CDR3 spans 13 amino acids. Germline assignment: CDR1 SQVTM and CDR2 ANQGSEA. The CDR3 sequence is CSVAPGGLGEQYF. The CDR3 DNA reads TGCAGCGTTGCTCCAGGGGGGTTGGGCGAGCAGTACTTC.

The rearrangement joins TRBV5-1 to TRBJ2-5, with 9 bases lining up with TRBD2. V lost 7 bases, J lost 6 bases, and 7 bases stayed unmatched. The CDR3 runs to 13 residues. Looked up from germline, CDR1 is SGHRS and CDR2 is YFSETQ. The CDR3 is CASANSGGKTQYF. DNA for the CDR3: TGCGCCAGCGCTAATAGCGGGGGAAAGACCCAGTACTTC.

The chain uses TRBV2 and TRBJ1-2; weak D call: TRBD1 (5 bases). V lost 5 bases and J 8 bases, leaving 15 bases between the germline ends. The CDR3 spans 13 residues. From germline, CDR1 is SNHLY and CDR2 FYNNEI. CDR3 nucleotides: TGTGCCAGCAGTTTCGCAGGGTTTAGCGGCTACACCTTC. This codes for CASSFAGFSGYTF. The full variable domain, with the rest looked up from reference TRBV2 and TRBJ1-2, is EPEVTQTPSHQVTQMGQEVILRCVPISNHLYFYWYRQILGQKVEFLVSFYNNEISEKSEIFDDQFSVERPDGSNFTLKIRSTKLEDSAMYFCASSFAGFSGYTFGSGTRLTVV.

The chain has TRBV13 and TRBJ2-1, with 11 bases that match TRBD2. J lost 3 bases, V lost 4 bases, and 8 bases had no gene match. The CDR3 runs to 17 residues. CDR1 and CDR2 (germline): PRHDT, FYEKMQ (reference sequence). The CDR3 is CASSSTRGTSGYNEQFF. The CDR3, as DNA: TGTGCCAGCAGCTCCACGAGGGGGACTAGCGGCTACAATGAGCAGTTCTTC. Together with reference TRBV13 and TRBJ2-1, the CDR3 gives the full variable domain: AAGVIQSPRHLIKEKRETATLKCYPIPRHDTVYWYQQGPGQDPQFLISFYEKMQSDKGSIPDRFSAQQFSDYHSELNMSSLELGDSALYFCASSSTRGTSGYNEQFFGPGTRLTVL.

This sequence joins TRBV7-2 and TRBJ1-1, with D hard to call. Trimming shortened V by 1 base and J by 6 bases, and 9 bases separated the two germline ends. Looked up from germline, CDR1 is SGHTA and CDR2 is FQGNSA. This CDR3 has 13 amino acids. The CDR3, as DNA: TGTGCCAGCAGCTTAGAGCCCATTGCTGAAGCTTTCTTT. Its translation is CASSLEPIAEAFF.

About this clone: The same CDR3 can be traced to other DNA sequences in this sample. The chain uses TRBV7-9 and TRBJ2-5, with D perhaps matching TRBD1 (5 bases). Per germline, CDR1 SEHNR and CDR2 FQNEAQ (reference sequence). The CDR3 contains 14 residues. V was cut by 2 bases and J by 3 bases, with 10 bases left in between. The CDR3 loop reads CASSLQGREETQYF. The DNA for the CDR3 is TGTGCCAGCAGCTTACAGGGTAGGGAAGAGACCCAGTACTTC.

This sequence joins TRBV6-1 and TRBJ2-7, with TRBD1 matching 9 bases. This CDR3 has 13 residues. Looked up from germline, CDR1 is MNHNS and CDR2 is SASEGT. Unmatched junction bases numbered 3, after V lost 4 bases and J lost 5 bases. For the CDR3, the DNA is TGTGCCAGCAGTGGCCGGACAGGGGACGAGCAGTACTTC. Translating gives CASSGRTGDEQYF.

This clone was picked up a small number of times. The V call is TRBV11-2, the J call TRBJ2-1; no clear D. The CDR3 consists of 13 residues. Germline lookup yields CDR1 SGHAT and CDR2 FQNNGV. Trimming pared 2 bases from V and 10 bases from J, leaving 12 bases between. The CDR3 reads CASSLINGREQFF. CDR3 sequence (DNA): TGTGCCAGCAGCTTAATCAATGGCAGGGAGCAGTTCTTC.

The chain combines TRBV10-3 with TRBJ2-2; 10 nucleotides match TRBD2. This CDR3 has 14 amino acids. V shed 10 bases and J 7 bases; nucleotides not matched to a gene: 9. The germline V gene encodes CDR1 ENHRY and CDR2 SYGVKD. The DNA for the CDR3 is TGTGCCACGAGCGGGGGGGGGTCTAACGGGGAGCTGTTTTTT. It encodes CATSGGGSNGELFF.

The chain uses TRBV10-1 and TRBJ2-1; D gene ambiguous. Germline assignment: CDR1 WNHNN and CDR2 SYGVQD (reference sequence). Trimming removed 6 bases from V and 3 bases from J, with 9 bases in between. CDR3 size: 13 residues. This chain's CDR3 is CASSPRVYNEQFF. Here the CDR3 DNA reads TGCGCCAGCAGCCCCCGGGTCTACAATGAGCAGTTCTTC.

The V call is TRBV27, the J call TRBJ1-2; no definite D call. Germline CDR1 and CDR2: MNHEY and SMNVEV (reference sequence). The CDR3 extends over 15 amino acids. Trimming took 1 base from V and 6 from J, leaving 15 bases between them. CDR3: CASSLWAEDTHGYTF. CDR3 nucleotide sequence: TGTGCCAGCAGTTTATGGGCGGAGGATACCCATGGCTACACCTTC.